Included here is one T cell receptor beta chain sequence, with context. These data originate in a study of blood T cell repertoires in COVID-19. TCRdb keeps only in-frame clones here, not all; method: immunoSEQ multiplex PCR. The data show approximately 300,000 clones, 90% seen once. V was pared by 10 bases and J by 8 bases, with 7 bases of the junction left unmatched. The CDR3 consists of 13 residues. Germline V gives CDR1 ENHRY, CDR2 SYGVKD. The rearrangement links TRBV10-3 to TRBJ2-1; 11 nucleotides align to TRBD2. The source is a woman between 18 and 30 years old with acute COVID-19. The sample comprised PBMCs or T cells enriched from blood (not recorded which). The CDR3, as DNA: TGTGCCACCACAGGACTAGCGGGTTATGAGCAGTTCTTC. It codes for CATTGLAGYEQFF.